This T cell receptor beta chain was identified during a study of T cell responses to AZD1222 COVID-19 vaccine. Study-wide points: Reports say nearly half of spike-specific TCRs go after unmutated variant regions.

The method was immunoSEQ multiplex PCR; TCRdb's version includes in-frame clones alone and lacks a portion of them. The sample holds 200,000 to 250,000 clones, about 94% seen once. With respect to this clone: No antigen is known for it.

The sequence came from an adult who received the MenACWY meningococcal vaccine as a control. This specimen consisted of peripheral blood, obtained 28 days after the second dose of the MenACWY control vaccine.

The CDR3 DNA reads as TGTGCCAGCAGCTTGGAAGCAGGGACAGGGACCGATACGCAGTATTTT. This translates into CASSLEAGTGTDTQYF. The V gene is TRBV5-4, the J gene TRBJ2-3; 9 nucleotides line up with TRBD1. The CDR3 is made up of 16 amino acids. Germline loops: CDR1 SGHNT, CDR2 YYREEE (reference sequence). The ends lost 0 bases at V and 6 bases at J; junction bases unmatched: 8.